The 21 T cell receptor beta chains below all came from one sample that was sequenced in a study of patients and donors after allogeneic stem cell transplantation. From the RT-PCR reads, TCRdb called clonotypes with MiXCR, one entry per CDR3 protein. The table includes about 410,000 distinct CDR3 sequences, roughly 17% detected once. Sequencing input: blood, either unsorted or a sorted T cell fraction (not recorded which). Receptors were obtained from a human donor who was either an allogeneic HSCT recipient or a stem cell or donor lymphocyte infusion donor (not recorded which). It is not recorded whose cells these are; they may come from a transplant donor.

The table lists this clonotype with a few counts. This chain connects TRBV7-9 to TRBJ2-7; maybe TRBD2 (6 bases). Germline assignment: CDR1 SEHNR and CDR2 FQNEAQ (reference sequence). Deletions cut 6 bases from V and 5 bases from J, with 23 bases between. The CDR3 sequence is 16 residues long. CDR3 loop: CASSWRVKGRPNEQYF. Here the CDR3 DNA reads TGTGCCAGCAGTTGGAGGGTAAAGGGGCGGCCCAACGAGCAGTACTTC.

J is TRBJ1-2 and V is TRBV30; TRBD1 agrees at 8 bases. Trimming cost V 7 bases and J 3 bases; bases outside gene matches: 7. The CDR3 has 13 amino acids. The germline V gene encodes CDR1 GTSNPN and CDR2 SVGIG (reference sequence). CDR3 protein: CASRGQAYYGYTF. The CDR3 region has the DNA TGTGCCTCCCGGGGACAGGCGTACTATGGCTACACCTTC.

The chain uses TRBV19 and TRBJ2-2; 7 bases agree with TRBD1. Germline values: CDR1 LNHDA, CDR2 SQIVND (reference sequence). The CDR3 is 15 amino acids. With 5 bases clipped from V and 3 bases from J, the junction kept 6 bases outside the gene matches. The CDR3: CASSDRDSYTGELFF. As DNA, the CDR3 is TGTGCCAGTAGTGACCGGGACAGTTACACCGGGGAGCTGTTTTTT. The full variable domain, rest sourced from reference TRBV19 and TRBJ2-2, is DGGITQSPKYLFRKEGQNVTLSCEQNLNHDAMYWYRQDPGQGLRLIYYSQIVNDFQKGDIAEGYSVSREKKESFPLTVTSAQKNPTAFYLCASSDRDSYTGELFFGEGSRLTVL.

This clonotype was counted between two and nine times. The chain couples TRBV7-9 to TRBJ2-7, with unresolved D. From germline, CDR1 is SEHNR and CDR2 FQNEAQ (reference sequence). Trimming took 0 bases from V and 3 from J, leaving 18 bases between them. CDR3 length: 17 residues. In DNA, the CDR3 is TGTGCCAGCAGCTTAGCGCTAGGGCTAGAAGAATTCTACGAGCAGTACTTC. It codes for CASSLALGLEEFYEQYF. Variable domain in full (rest from reference TRBV7-9 and TRBJ2-7): DTGVSQNPRHKITKRGQNVTFRCDPISEHNRLYWYRQTLGQGPEFLTYFQNEAQLEKSRLLSDRFSAERPKGSFSTLEIQRTEQGDSAMYLCASSLALGLEEFYEQYFGPGTRLTVT.

There are a few counts of this clonotype. This rearrangement joins TRBV3-1 to TRBJ1-4; TRBD1 agrees at 7 bases. The CDR3 spans 13 residues. Trimming cost V 0 bases and J 8 bases; bases outside gene matches: 0. Per the germline V gene, CDR1 is LGHDT and CDR2 is YNNKEL (reference sequence). CDR3 loop: CASSQEDREKLFF. CDR3 sequence (DNA): TGTGCCAGCAGCCAAGAGGACAGGGAAAAACTGTTTTTT.

This clonotype was picked up a small number of times. The V and J genes are TRBV6-5 and TRBJ1-5; tentative D call: TRBD1 (5 bases). V gave up 3 bases and J gave up 7 bases, with 13 bases separating them. This CDR3 has 14 amino acids. Per germline, CDR1 MNHEY and CDR2 SVGAGI. The CDR3 DNA is TGTGCCAGCAGTTATGGCAGGGATTACCAGCCCCAGCATTTT. This sequence encodes CASSYGRDYQPQHF.

In this sample, this clonotype turned up a few times. The chain recombines TRBV18 with TRBJ1-2, with TRBD1 matching over 10 bases. The germline V gene has CDR1 KGHSH and CDR2 LQKENI. This CDR3 has 16 amino acids. V shed 5 bases, J shed 7 bases, and the junction held 13 bases outside the gene matches. For the CDR3, the DNA is TGTGCCAGCTCAAAACTATCCGGGACAGGGGCCGCTGGCTACACCTTC. Protein sequence: CASSKLSGTGAAGYTF.

The chain joins TRBV5-1 to TRBJ1-4; weak D call: TRBD1 (6 bases). CDR3 length: 14 residues. V lost 5 bases and J lost 6, with 14 bases in between. Per the germline V gene, CDR1 is SGHRS and CDR2 is YFSETQ. DNA for the CDR3: TGCGCCAGCAGTTCTCAGGGGCTTGATGAAAAACTGTTTTTT. It codes for CASSSQGLDEKLFF.

This clonotype has just a few counts. The chain employs TRBV20-1 and TRBJ1-1, with TRBD1 as a possible D gene (5 bases). The germline gives CDR1 DFQATT, CDR2 SNEGSKA (reference sequence). The CDR3 runs 13 residues. V shed 3 bases and J shed 4 bases, with 12 bases lying between them. CDR3 bases: TGCAGTGCTAGGAAGGGCGGGGGCACTGAAGCTTTCTTT. It encodes CSARKGGGTEAFF.

This clonotype was counted many times. This sequence joins TRBV25-1 and TRBJ2-7, with D perhaps being TRBD1 or TRBD2 (5 bases each). V was cut by 4 bases and J by 5 bases, with 15 bases left in between. CDR3 length equals 14 residues. CDR1 is MGHDK and CDR2 is SYGVNS in the germline V gene. The CDR3 loop is CASSVGAGFDEQYF. CDR3 sequence (DNA): TGTGCCAGCAGTGTCGGGGCAGGGTTCGACGAGCAGTACTTC.

This clonotype was seen at least ten times. The chain is built from TRBV12-3 or TRBV12-4 and TRBJ2-7, with D possibly being TRBD1 or TRBD2 (6 bases each). The CDR3 is 13 residues long. Trimming removed 3 bases at V and 4 bases at J, with 10 bases between. The CDR3 DNA reads as TGTGCCAGCAGTTTCTCGGGGGCATACGAGCAGTACTTC. The encoded protein is CASSFSGAYEQYF.

The chain recombines TRBV2 with TRBJ2-7, with TRBD1 matching 9 bases. J gave up 3 bases and V 7 bases, and 13 bases lay outside the gene matches. Germline values: CDR1 SNHLY, CDR2 FYNNEI. The CDR3 length is 16 residues. The CDR3, as DNA: TGTGCCAGCAAAATCGGCGGGGACAGGGCAATCTACGAGCAGTACTTC. This sequence encodes CASKIGGDRAIYEQYF.

This clonotype was counted a few times. A read error may produce the germline difference seen at one junction end. The genes are TRBV30 and TRBJ2-1; D gene unclear. Germline V gene sequence: CDR1 GTSNPN, CDR2 SVGIG (reference sequence). The CDR3 totals 10 residues. CDR3 sequence reads: CFPQYNEQFF. The DNA for the CDR3 is TGCTTCCCCCAGTACAATGAGCAGTTCTTC. Full variable domain (missing parts from reference TRBV30 and TRBJ2-1): SQTIHQWPATLVQPVGSPLSLECTVEGTSNPNLYWYRQAAGRGLQLLFYSVGIGQISSEVPQNLSASRPQDRQFILSSKKLLLSDSGFYLCFPQYNEQFFGPGTRLTVL.

This clonotype was counted many times. The chain is built from TRBV5-6 and TRBJ1-4, with a possible D match to TRBD1 (6 bases). The CDR3 has 16 amino acids. From germline, CDR1 is SGHDT and CDR2 YYEEEE. Between the trimmed V and J ends, which lost 3 bases and 8 bases, there was a span of 20 bases. The CDR3 bases are TGTGCCAGCAGCTCCGTCGACGGCGCCACAGGGGAAAAACTGTTTTTT. Its translation is CASSSVDGATGEKLFF.

The chain recombines TRBV4-2 with TRBJ2-7; TRBD2 matches at 8 bases. V trimming: 3 bases; J trimming: 4 bases; junction bases outside the gene matches: 17. This CDR3 comprises 18 residues. Germline values: CDR1 LGHNA, CDR2 YNFKEQ. As DNA, the CDR3 is TGTGCCAGCAGCCATCTCCTCCCCCCGTCGGGAGGGCCATACGAGCAGTACTTC. Amino acids: CASSHLLPPSGGPYEQYF.

This clonotype was seen only a few times. V usage is TRBV20-1 and J usage is TRBJ1-2; D unresolved. The CDR3 loop spans 12 amino acids. From germline, CDR1 is DFQATT and CDR2 SNEGSKA (reference sequence). V dropped 6 bases and J dropped 5 bases, with 13 bases sitting between them. The CDR3 DNA is TGCAGTGCCCCCCTAGGGATGTATGGCTACACCTTC. Protein product: CSAPLGMYGYTF.

V gene TRBV7-9 combines with J gene TRBJ2-1; D tentatively reads TRBD1 or TRBD2 (5 bases each). V was trimmed by 5 bases and J by 11 bases, leaving 13 bases between them. CDR3 length: 12 residues. Germline V gene lookup returns CDR1 SEHNR and CDR2 FQNEAQ (reference sequence). CDR3 region: CASSQTGGKQFF. The CDR3 region has the DNA TGTGCCAGCAGCCAGACTGGGGGTAAGCAGTTCTTC.

The chain combines TRBV20-1 with TRBJ2-5, with 7 nucleotides matching TRBD2. Germline loops: CDR1 DFQATT, CDR2 SNEGSKA (reference sequence). This CDR3 region has 13 residues. J lost 4 bases, V lost 5 bases, and 7 bases had no gene match. The CDR3 nucleotides read TGCAGTGCTCACTCACCGGGGGGAGAGACCCAGTACTTC. It is translated as CSAHSPGGETQYF.

The sample holds a few counts of this clonotype. This chain uses TRBV4-3 with TRBJ1-2, with TRBD1 as a possible D gene (5 bases). CDR3 size: 15 residues. V dropped 0 bases and J dropped 2 bases, with 10 bases sitting between them. In germline, CDR1 is LGHNA, CDR2 YSLEER. The CDR3 DNA follows: TGCGCCAGCAGCCAAGATCAGGGTACGAACTATGGCTACACCTTC. Translating gives CASSQDQGTNYGYTF.

This clonotype was found many times. The chain combines TRBV12-3 or TRBV12-4 with TRBJ2-7, with TRBD2 matching over 10 bases. There are 14 residues in the CDR3. V gave up 5 bases and J gave up 2 bases; unmatched junction bases: 3. CDR3 bases: TGTGCCAGCAGTCCAGGGACTAGCGCCTACGAGCAGTACTTC. Amino acids: CASSPGTSAYEQYF.

This clonotype was observed at least ten times. V gene TRBV12-3 or TRBV12-4 combines with J gene TRBJ2-2, with D uncertain. This CDR3 spans 15 amino acids. V lost 0 bases and J 1 base, leaving 6 bases between the germline ends. The CDR3 region is CASSLAGMNTGELFF. The CDR3 nucleotides read TGTGCCAGCAGTTTAGCGGGGATGAACACCGGGGAGCTGTTTTTT.